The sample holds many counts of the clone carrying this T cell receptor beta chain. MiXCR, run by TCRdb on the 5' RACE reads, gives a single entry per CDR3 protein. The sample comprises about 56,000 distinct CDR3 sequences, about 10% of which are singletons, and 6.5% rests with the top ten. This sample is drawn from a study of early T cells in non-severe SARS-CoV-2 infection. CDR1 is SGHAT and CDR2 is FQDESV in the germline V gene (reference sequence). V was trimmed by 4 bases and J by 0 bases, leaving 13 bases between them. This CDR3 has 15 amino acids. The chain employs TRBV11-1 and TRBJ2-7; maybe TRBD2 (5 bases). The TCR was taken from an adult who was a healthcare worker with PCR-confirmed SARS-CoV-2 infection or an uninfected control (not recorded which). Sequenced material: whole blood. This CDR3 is CASSSVVGVSYEQYF. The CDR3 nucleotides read TGTGCCAGCAGCTCCGTTGTCGGGGTCTCCTACGAGCAGTACTTC.